The entry below gives a single T cell receptor (beta chain) sequence along with its context. Its cognate antigen is unknown. One junction end does not reproduce the germline sequence, and a read error may be involved. CDR3 length: 12 residues. Germline V gives CDR1 MNHNS, CDR2 SASEGT. The data derive from a study of shared clonotypes between healthy human individuals. Study overall: Each donor had three CD4 naive, three CD4 memory, two CD8 naive and one CD8 memory plate. Study-level findings and limits: Owing to a small donor count, the genetic and exposure-history diversity represented was limited.

The naive CD8 subset, CD45RO-negative cells positively selected for CCR7, excluded terminally differentiated effector memory CD45RA+ cells. Recent vaccinations or acute infections were absent in the healthy HIV-negative adult donors. Authors' analysis steps: Because ImmunoSEQ provided only junction sequences with no quality scores, the filtering differed. Assay used: immunoSEQ multiplex PCR; TCRdb lists only in-frame clones, some missing. V, J and clone size were drawn from that table, and D and trimming were deduced from the DNA. The sample holds around 2.1 million clones, 85% to 95% seen once. The origin of this receptor is a man younger than 35 in good health. Some clones in this sample may be carry-over from other donors' samples. V gene TRBV6-1 combines with J gene TRBJ1-2; TRBD1 is a possible D gene (5 bases). What was sequenced was naive CD8+ T cells from PBMCs. This chain's CDR3 is CASRTAKYGYTF. CDR3 bases: TGTGCCAGCAGGACAGCTAAGTATGGCTACACCTTC.